Included here is one T cell receptor beta chain sequence, with context. Using a J-beta primer mix together with a sample-barcoded 5' primer, a second PCR was run for about 6 to 12 cycles. MiXCR was run by TCRdb on the 5' RACE reads, yielding one entry per CDR3 protein. The table includes 1.2 million to 1.5 million distinct CDR3 sequences, roughly 60% detected once. The entry originates in a study of blood T cells in healthy people across ages. The V gene end was trimmed by 3 bases and the J gene end by 1 base; junction bases not matched to a gene: 3. Looked up from germline, CDR1 is SGHRS and CDR2 is YFSETQ. This CDR3 comprises 17 residues.

The clonotype comes from a man between 18 and 35 years old in good health. The sequencing input was blood. The genes are TRBV5-1 and TRBJ2-6, with 11 bases that match TRBD1. The CDR3 is CASSSGQGASGANVLTF. The CDR3 nucleotides are TGCGCCAGCAGCTCTGGACAGGGGGCATCTGGGGCCAACGTCCTGACTTTC.